This T cell receptor beta chain was obtained from a study of blood T cell repertoires in COVID-19 (dated by TCRdb to 2018 to 2020). For context, the study as a whole: Collaborator samples came from the United States, Italy and Spain and covered acute and convalescent phases of COVID-19. A de-identified subject ID, COVID-19 status, age in years and sex were almost always included in the sample metadata. The repertoires were released in a freely available public database intended as a resource for research on the immune response to SARS-CoV-2. Samples came from the ongoing ImmuneRACE study (first 160 participants) plus 1,254 subjects from 6 global collaborators. Where available, HLA class I and class II types were obtained from metadata supplied by the sample provider rather than from assay-based typing. Subjects who had been exposed to COVID-19, were actively infected with it, or had recovered from it provided the deeply sampled blood TCRbeta repertoires that made up the dataset. The prospective study material was composed of cDNA or gDNA derived from T cells, B-cell-depleted T cells, or PBMCs.

V loses 5 bases of germline sequence and J loses 4 bases, and the interval between the two ends is 14 bases. CDR1 is given as MNHEY and CDR2 as SVGAGI, both from the germline V gene. From the cysteine through the phenylalanine, the CDR3 covers 14 amino acids. Only the CDR3 part of the read is kept: 42 bases, read in frame from the first base. What the research found in general, with its limitations: The amount of clinical and demographic metadata varied by source and participant and was provided uncurated.

TCRbeta CDR3 regions were amplified from genomic DNA by means of the immunoSEQ Assay, a bias-controlled multiplex PCR. For the original study's pipeline: The number of nucleated cells in each sample was estimated from the amplification of reference gene primers within the assay. Sequence reads were collapsed and filtered to measure the absolute abundance of every unique TCRbeta CDR3 rearrangement. Productive Simpson clonality was computed per sample as the square root of Simpson's diversity index over productive rearrangements. TCRdb carries this immuneACCESS record with in-frame sequences only. Its versions omit some clonotypes, under half of them owing to an unresolved V gene in the studies checked, with the rest unexplained. D and trimming were read from the DNA, whereas the V and J calls and clone size are those reported in that table. The sample yields approximately 150,000 clones; about 84% were counted once. The ten largest clones represent more than 4% of the sample.

To note about this clone: The antigen this receptor binds is unknown. No quality values exist for individual bases; no much larger clone is one base distant.

Whole blood was collected in K2EDTA tubes by collaborating institutions according to the institutions' own protocols. For TCRbeta analysis, collaborators shipped samples in one of three forms: frozen whole blood, isolated PBMCs, or DNA extracted from either of those sample types. Specimen: peripheral blood. The receptor comes from a woman aged 45-60 years with acute or convalescent COVID-19. Here the chain combines TRBV6-5 and TRBJ1-2; TRBD1 might be the D gene, on 6 matching bases. The CDR3 reads as follows: CASSTQGGGYGYTF. The DNA sequence is as follows: TGTGCCAGCAGTACACAGGGAGGGGGCTATGGCTACACCTTC.